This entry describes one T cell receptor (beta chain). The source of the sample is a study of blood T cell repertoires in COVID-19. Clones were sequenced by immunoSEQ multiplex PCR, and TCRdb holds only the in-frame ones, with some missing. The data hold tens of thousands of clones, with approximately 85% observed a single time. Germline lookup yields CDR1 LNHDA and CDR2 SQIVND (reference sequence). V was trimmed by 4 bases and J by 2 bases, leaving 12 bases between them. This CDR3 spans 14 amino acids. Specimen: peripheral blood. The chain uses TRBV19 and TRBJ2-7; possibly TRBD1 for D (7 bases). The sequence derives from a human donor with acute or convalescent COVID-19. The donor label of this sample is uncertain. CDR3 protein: CASSRGDSAYEQYF. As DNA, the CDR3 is TGTGCCAGTAGTAGGGGGGACAGTGCCTACGAGCAGTACTTC.